The subject of this entry is one T cell receptor beta chain. This specimen belongs to a study of blood T cell repertoires in COVID-19. Study context: The United States, Italy and Spain were the sources of the acute and convalescent COVID-19 samples.

The CDR3 consists of 15 residues. After removal of 3 bases from V and 3 bases from J, the junction contained 11 bases not matched to a gene. The germline CDR1 and CDR2 sequences are DFQATT and SNEGSKA (reference sequence). In the authors' methods: Amplification from reference gene primers served as the basis for estimated nucleated cell counts. Repertoires were generated with immunoSEQ multiplex PCR, while TCRdb's copy carries only in-frame clones and drops some. Clonal size and the V and J genes are those of that table, whereas D and trimming came from the DNA. Among 19,000 or so clones listed, roughly 90% were seen once.

This chain uses TRBV20-1 with TRBJ2-7, with TRBD2 matching 7 bases. The sequence was obtained from a man aged 40-49 years with active COVID-19. Sequenced material: peripheral blood. CDR3 protein: CSASDVGGNSYEQYF. The CDR3 DNA reads TGCAGTGCTAGTGACGTGGGAGGGAATAGCTACGAGCAGTACTTC.